A selection of T cell receptor beta chains follows, all from one sample in a study of cytomegalovirus exposure and HLA in healthy donors. Repertoires were generated with immunoSEQ multiplex PCR, while TCRdb's copy carries only in-frame clones and drops some. The sample has roughly 130,000 clones, around 86% seen once. The specimen was PBMCs. Receptors originate from a man younger than 35 in good health and CMV-seronegative. The CDR3 runs from the conserved cysteine through the conserved F or W. Each record gives: clone size, J gene, V gene, D gene, CDR3 protein, CDR3 DNA. A D gene is named only where the DNA matches it firmly. Expanded clones are given a class, and other clones once, few, many or no size at all.

clone_size: .; j_call: TRBJ1-6; v_call: TRBV5-1; d_call: .; cdr3_aa: CASSLGGVGNSPLHF; cdr3_nt: TGCGCCAGCAGTCTGGGGGGGGTGGGGAATTCACCCCTCCACTTT
clone_size: .; j_call: TRBJ1-4; v_call: TRBV18; d_call: .; cdr3_aa: CASSPGGASEKLFF; cdr3_nt: TGTGCCAGCTCACCAGGGGGGGCAAGCGAAAAACTGTTTTTT
clone_size: .; j_call: TRBJ2-6; v_call: TRBV7-9; d_call: .; cdr3_aa: CASSFEGDWANVLTF; cdr3_nt: TGTGCCAGCAGCTTTGAAGGGGACTGGGCCAACGTCCTGACTTTC
clone_size: .; j_call: TRBJ1-3; v_call: TRBV2; d_call: .; cdr3_aa: CASSVLVGGNTIYF; cdr3_nt: TGTGCCAGCAGTGTGTTAGTGGGCGGAAACACCATATATTTT
clone_size: .; j_call: TRBJ2-2; v_call: TRBV4-1; d_call: TRBD1; cdr3_aa: CASSQVGQANTGELFF; cdr3_nt: TGCGCCAGCAGCCAAGTGGGACAGGCGAACACCGGGGAGCTGTTTTTT
clone_size: .; j_call: TRBJ1-6; v_call: TRBV10-3; d_call: .; cdr3_aa: CAISNRVSYNSPLHF; cdr3_nt: TGTGCCATCAGTAACAGGGTCTCCTATAATTCACCCCTCCACTTT
clone_size: few; j_call: TRBJ1-1; v_call: TRBV2; d_call: TRBD1; cdr3_aa: CASSHDRGHGVTEAFF; cdr3_nt: TGTGCCAGCAGCCACGACAGGGGCCACGGGGTGACTGAAGCTTTCTTT
clone_size: .; j_call: TRBJ1-2; v_call: TRBV19; d_call: TRBD1; cdr3_aa: CASRPGQDYYGYTF; cdr3_nt: TGTGCCAGTAGGCCGGGACAGGACTACTATGGCTACACCTTC
clone_size: .; j_call: TRBJ1-5; v_call: TRBV5-1; d_call: .; cdr3_aa: CASSLAHKESNQPQHF; cdr3_nt: TGCGCCAGCAGCTTGGCGCACAAGGAGAGCAATCAGCCCCAGCATTTT
clone_size: .; j_call: TRBJ2-1; v_call: TRBV25-1; d_call: .; cdr3_aa: CASQRGYEQFF; cdr3_nt: TGTGCCAGCCAAAGGGGGTATGAGCAGTTCTTC
clone_size: .; j_call: TRBJ2-1; v_call: TRBV6-5; d_call: TRBD2; cdr3_aa: CASSLGGVDYNEQFF; cdr3_nt: TGTGCCAGCAGCCTGGGGGGGGTTGATTACAATGAGCAGTTCTTC
clone_size: .; j_call: TRBJ1-2; v_call: TRBV18; d_call: .; cdr3_aa: CASSPAVPQANYGYTF; cdr3_nt: TGTGCCAGCTCACCCGCGGTACCCCAAGCTAACTATGGCTACACCTTC
clone_size: .; j_call: TRBJ1-5; v_call: TRBV4-3; d_call: .; cdr3_aa: CASSQGTYNQPQHF; cdr3_nt: TGCGCCAGCAGCCAAGGGACATACAATCAGCCCCAGCATTTT
clone_size: .; j_call: TRBJ1-3; v_call: TRBV7-2; d_call: TRBD1; cdr3_aa: CASSFRGVENTIYF; cdr3_nt: TGTGCCAGCAGCTTCAGGGGGGTCGAAAACACCATATATTTT
clone_size: .; j_call: TRBJ1-3; v_call: TRBV19; d_call: TRBD1; cdr3_aa: CATNDRASGNTIYF; cdr3_nt: TGTGCCACCAACGACAGGGCGTCTGGAAACACCATATATTTT
clone_size: .; j_call: TRBJ1-1; v_call: TRBV11-2; d_call: .; cdr3_aa: CASSLVGLALNTEAFF; cdr3_nt: TGTGCCAGCAGCTTAGTAGGGCTAGCGTTGAACACTGAAGCTTTCTTT
clone_size: .; j_call: TRBJ2-3; v_call: TRBV5-4; d_call: .; cdr3_aa: CASSFKFVIRADTQYF; cdr3_nt: TGTGCCAGCAGCTTCAAATTTGTCATCAGGGCAGATACGCAGTATTTT
clone_size: .; j_call: TRBJ1-2; v_call: TRBV5-1; d_call: TRBD1; cdr3_aa: CASSNRGQDYGYTF; cdr3_nt: TGCGCCAGCAGCAACCGAGGACAGGATTATGGCTACACCTTC
clone_size: .; j_call: TRBJ2-1; v_call: TRBV7-9; d_call: .; cdr3_aa: CASSLASGTYNEQFF; cdr3_nt: TGTGCCAGCAGCTTAGCCTCCGGGACCTACAATGAGCAGTTCTTC
clone_size: .; j_call: TRBJ2-1; v_call: TRBV19; d_call: TRBD1; cdr3_aa: CASSTASTGDGEQFF; cdr3_nt: TGTGCCAGTAGTACAGCATCCACAGGGGATGGTGAGCAGTTCTTC
clone_size: .; j_call: TRBJ2-1; v_call: TRBV25-1; d_call: TRBD1; cdr3_aa: CASSVRYGGQGDSGEQFF; cdr3_nt: TGTGCCAGCAGTGTGAGGTATGGCGGACAGGGGGATTCTGGTGAGCAGTTCTTC
clone_size: once; j_call: TRBJ2-1; v_call: TRBV11-3; d_call: .; cdr3_aa: CASSLGLVDYNEQFF; cdr3_nt: TGTGCCAGCAGCTTAGGACTAGTTGACTACAATGAGCAGTTCTTC
clone_size: .; j_call: TRBJ2-2; v_call: TRBV4-1; d_call: .; cdr3_aa: CASSQDPGGFPGELFF; cdr3_nt: TGCGCCAGCAGCCAAGATCCGGGGGGCTTCCCCGGGGAGCTGTTTTTT
clone_size: .; j_call: TRBJ2-3; v_call: TRBV5-1; d_call: TRBD2; cdr3_aa: CASSPGLAGSRDTQYF; cdr3_nt: TGCGCCAGCAGCCCGGGACTAGCGGGGTCCCGAGATACGCAGTATTTT
clone_size: .; j_call: TRBJ1-1; v_call: TRBV6-5; d_call: .; cdr3_aa: CASSSIGGNTEAFF; cdr3_nt: TGTGCCAGCAGTTCGATCGGGGGAAACACTGAAGCTTTCTTT
clone_size: few; j_call: TRBJ1-2; v_call: TRBV6-5; d_call: .; cdr3_aa: CASSYMENYGYTF; cdr3_nt: TGTGCCAGCAGTTACATGGAGAACTATGGCTACACCTTC
clone_size: .; j_call: TRBJ1-2; v_call: TRBV19; d_call: TRBD1; cdr3_aa: CASTLRALQGAKGYTF; cdr3_nt: TGTGCCAGTACTCTCCGGGCCCTACAGGGGGCAAAAGGCTACACCTTC
clone_size: few; j_call: TRBJ2-5; v_call: TRBV21-1; d_call: .; cdr3_aa: CASRRAGTCGTQYF; cdr3_nt: TGTGCCAGCAGAAGAGCGGGGACGTGCGGGACCCAGTACTTC
clone_size: .; j_call: TRBJ1-1; v_call: TRBV5-1; d_call: .; cdr3_aa: CASSLRSGGDTEAFF; cdr3_nt: TGCGCCAGCAGCTTGCGGTCAGGAGGAGACACTGAAGCTTTCTTT
clone_size: .; j_call: TRBJ2-2; v_call: TRBV9; d_call: .; cdr3_aa: CASSPSNGELFF; cdr3_nt: TGTGCCAGCAGCCCATCTAACGGGGAGCTGTTTTTT
clone_size: .; j_call: TRBJ2-1; v_call: TRBV2; d_call: .; cdr3_aa: CASSEREWIGNNEQFF; cdr3_nt: TGTGCCAGCAGTGAACGGGAGTGGATAGGGAACAATGAGCAGTTCTTC
clone_size: .; j_call: TRBJ2-7; v_call: TRBV7-2; d_call: TRBD1; cdr3_aa: CASSLVAGGNEQYF; cdr3_nt: TGTGCCAGCAGCTTAGTGGCAGGGGGCAACGAGCAGTACTTC
clone_size: .; j_call: TRBJ2-5; v_call: TRBV4-3; d_call: TRBD2; cdr3_aa: CASSQVLGLQIGETQYF; cdr3_nt: TGCGCCAGCAGCCAAGTTTTGGGACTACAAATCGGAGAGACCCAGTACTTC
clone_size: .; j_call: TRBJ1-5; v_call: TRBV28; d_call: TRBD1; cdr3_aa: CASTRDRVKQPQHF; cdr3_nt: TGTGCCAGCACCAGGGACAGGGTTAAGCAGCCCCAGCATTTT
clone_size: .; j_call: TRBJ1-1; v_call: TRBV7-9; d_call: TRBD1; cdr3_aa: CASSPTGTGSPEAFF; cdr3_nt: TGTGCCAGCAGCCCCACCGGGACAGGGAGTCCTGAAGCTTTCTTT
clone_size: few; j_call: TRBJ1-5; v_call: TRBV7-2; d_call: .; cdr3_aa: CASSPNLGNQPQHF; cdr3_nt: TGTGCCAGCAGCCCTAATCTGGGCAATCAGCCCCAGCATTTT
clone_size: .; j_call: TRBJ1-1; v_call: TRBV25-1; d_call: .; cdr3_aa: CASSAFGEYTEAFF; cdr3_nt: TGTGCCAGCAGTGCTTTCGGGGAGTACACTGAAGCTTTCTTT
clone_size: .; j_call: TRBJ2-1; v_call: TRBV10-3; d_call: TRBD1; cdr3_aa: CAISPHGTGPHNEQFF; cdr3_nt: TGTGCCATCAGCCCACACGGGACAGGGCCACACAATGAGCAGTTCTTC
clone_size: .; j_call: TRBJ2-7; v_call: TRBV7-9; d_call: .; cdr3_aa: CASSADRTVSYEQYF; cdr3_nt: TGTGCCAGCAGCGCCGACAGAACCGTTTCCTACGAGCAGTACTTC
clone_size: .; j_call: TRBJ1-4; v_call: TRBV18; d_call: TRBD1; cdr3_aa: CASSPTPDREEKLFF; cdr3_nt: TGTGCCAGCTCACCTACCCCAGACAGGGAGGAAAAACTGTTTTTT
clone_size: few; j_call: TRBJ1-5; v_call: TRBV5-1; d_call: .; cdr3_aa: CASSLDRNQPQHF; cdr3_nt: TGCGCCAGCAGCTTGGACAGAAATCAGCCCCAGCATTTT
clone_size: .; j_call: TRBJ1-5; v_call: TRBV7-9; d_call: TRBD1; cdr3_aa: CASSTGRNQPQHF; cdr3_nt: TGTGCCAGTTCGACAGGGCGTAATCAGCCCCAGCATTTT
clone_size: few; j_call: TRBJ2-5; v_call: TRBV5-1; d_call: .; cdr3_aa: CASTTSGAQETQYF; cdr3_nt: TGCGCCAGCACCACCTCTGGGGCCCAAGAGACCCAGTACTTC
clone_size: .; j_call: TRBJ1-1; v_call: TRBV7-6; d_call: .; cdr3_aa: CASSTRGTNTEAFF; cdr3_nt: TGTGCCAGCAGCACCAGGGGCACGAACACTGAAGCTTTCTTT
clone_size: .; j_call: TRBJ2-7; v_call: TRBV30; d_call: .; cdr3_aa: CAWIGIPSYEQYF; cdr3_nt: TGTGCCTGGATCGGTATTCCCTCCTACGAGCAGTACTTC
clone_size: .; j_call: TRBJ2-7; v_call: TRBV13; d_call: .; cdr3_aa: CASSGTPAYEQYF; cdr3_nt: TGTGCCAGCAGTGGGACACCAGCCTACGAGCAGTACTTC
clone_size: few; j_call: TRBJ2-3; v_call: TRBV2; d_call: TRBD2; cdr3_aa: CASPSGGPSTDTQYF; cdr3_nt: TGTGCCAGCCCTAGCGGGGGGCCTAGCACAGATACGCAGTATTTT
clone_size: .; j_call: TRBJ1-2; v_call: TRBV2; d_call: .; cdr3_aa: CASRLYGAGVDGYTF; cdr3_nt: TGTGCCAGCAGACTTTACGGGGCAGGGGTGGATGGCTACACCTTC
clone_size: .; j_call: TRBJ2-5; v_call: TRBV7-2; d_call: .; cdr3_aa: CASSFADRPETQYF; cdr3_nt: TGTGCCAGCAGCTTCGCCGACAGACCAGAGACCCAGTACTTC
clone_size: .; j_call: TRBJ2-1; v_call: TRBV5-1; d_call: .; cdr3_aa: CASSLDVVNRKNEQFF; cdr3_nt: TGCGCCAGCAGCTTGGACGTGGTAAACAGGAAAAATGAGCAGTTCTTC
clone_size: .; j_call: TRBJ1-5; v_call: TRBV18; d_call: .; cdr3_aa: CASSPTDSEYVSNQPQHF; cdr3_nt: TGTGCCAGCTCACCAACGGACAGCGAATACGTAAGCAATCAGCCCCAGCATTTT